Below are 9 T cell receptor beta chains sequenced from a single sample in a study of blood T cell repertoires in COVID-19. Method: immunoSEQ multiplex PCR; TCRdb's copy keeps in-frame clones and lacks some. The table shows approximately 260,000 clones, with 70% to 85% occurring only once. Sequenced sample: peripheral blood. The receptor set was obtained from a woman aged 40 to 55 with active or convalescent COVID-19.

This clone has a single count. This chain joins TRBV6-5 and TRBJ1-2, with TRBD1 matching 7 bases. Germline V gene lookup returns CDR1 MNHEY and CDR2 SVGAGI. The junction had 2 bases not matched to a gene; V was cut back by 5 bases and J by 8 bases. CDR3 size: 11 residues. The CDR3 loop is CASSTGVGYTF. The CDR3 DNA sequence: TGTGCCAGCAGTACAGGGGTGGGCTACACCTTC.

Regarding this clone: With a much larger clone just one base away, this may be a read error. This chain joins TRBV6-5 and TRBJ1-2; 8 bases align to TRBD1. Germline V gene sequence: CDR1 MNHEY, CDR2 SVGAGI. This CDR3 region has 13 residues. V trimming: 6 bases; J trimming: 4 bases; junction bases outside the gene matches: 4. The chain's CDR3 is CASRPGTGYGYTF. In DNA form, the CDR3 reads TGTGCCAGCAGGCCCGGGACAGGCTATGGCTACACCTTC.

This rearrangement joins TRBV10-2 to TRBJ1-6; no firm D call. Germline lookup yields CDR1 WSHSY and CDR2 SAAADI. CDR3 length equals 15 residues. Trimming shortened V by 4 bases and J by 11 bases, and 18 bases separated the two germline ends. CDR3 bases: TGCGCCAGCAGTGCTACGGGATCCGATATCGCACCCCTCCACTTT. It encodes CASSATGSDIAPLHF.

V usage is TRBV9 and J usage is TRBJ1-2; a weak D match, TRBD1 (5 bases). CDR3 length: 14 residues. The germline CDR1 and CDR2 sequences are SGDLS and YYNGEE. V was clipped by 3 bases and J by 1 base, with 10 bases between them. The chain's CDR3 is CASSGGEVNYGYTF. The DNA of the CDR3 is TGTGCCAGCAGCGGGGGGGAGGTTAACTATGGCTACACCTTC.

The chain employs TRBV5-1 and TRBJ2-5; TRBD2 matches 13 bases. J lost 3 bases, V lost 4 bases, and 9 bases had no gene match. Germline V gene lookup returns CDR1 SGHRS and CDR2 YFSETQ. This CDR3 has 17 amino acids. The chain's CDR3 is CASSPRTSGGLKETQYF. The DNA of the CDR3 is TGCGCCAGCAGCCCGAGGACTAGCGGGGGCCTGAAAGAGACCCAGTACTTC.

The rearrangement joins TRBV18 to TRBJ1-1, with a weak D call TRBD1 (6 bases). V gave up 3 bases and J gave up 2 bases, with 22 bases separating them. Germline CDR1 is KGHSH and CDR2 is LQKENI. The CDR3 extends over 18 amino acids. The CDR3 protein is CASSPKTLIRGENTEAFF. As DNA, the CDR3 is TGTGCCAGCTCACCTAAAACATTAATCAGGGGAGAAAACACTGAAGCTTTCTTT.

J is TRBJ1-6 and V is TRBV6-1; no clear D gene. The CDR3 consists of 15 residues. With 1 base removed from V and 7 bases from J, the gap between germline ends came to 11 bases. Germline assignment: CDR1 MNHNS and CDR2 SASEGT. This chain's CDR3 is CASSEVAGLNSPLHF. The CDR3 nucleotides read TGTGCCAGCAGTGAAGTGGCGGGCTTGAATTCACCCCTCCACTTT.

This chain connects TRBV7-3 to TRBJ2-6; D unresolved. Trimming took 3 bases from V and 0 from J, leaving 6 bases between them. Germline V lookup: CDR1 SGHTA, CDR2 FQGTGA. The CDR3 has 15 amino acids. The CDR3 loop reads CASSFGVSGANVLTF. CDR3 coding DNA: TGTGCCAGCAGCTTCGGTGTCTCTGGGGCCAACGTCCTGACTTTC. The variable domain in full, with the rest retrieved from reference TRBV7-3 and TRBJ2-6, is GAGVSQTPSNKVTEKGKYVELRCDPISGHTALYWYRQSLGQGPEFLIYFQGTGAADDSGLPNDRFFAVRPEGSVSTLKIQRTERGDSAVYLCASSFGVSGANVLTFGAGSRLTVL.

The chain has TRBV10-3 and TRBJ2-7, with D unresolved. V lost 3 bases to trimming and J lost 4 bases, with 13 bases between them. Germline V gives CDR1 ENHRY, CDR2 SYGVKD. The CDR3 is 14 amino acids. As DNA, the CDR3 is TGTGCCATCAGTGACCCCACGATCGGTTACGAGCAGTACTTC. Translated, it gives CAISDPTIGYEQYF.